This TCR beta chain appears in the sequencing data of a study of identical twins. TCRdb reprocessed the 5' RACE reads via MiXCR and lists one record per CDR3 protein. The repertoire includes under 350,000 distinct CDR3 sequences, less than 9.5% of them detected once, and around 7.1% sits in the top ten. Study outcomes and limitations: Weaker excess twin sharing was seen among beta out-of-frame sequences.

With 0 bases clipped from V and 4 bases from J, the junction kept 5 bases outside the gene matches. The CDR3 length is 17 residues. Germline values: CDR1 LGHNA, CDR2 YSLEER. This clonotype was detected a few times. The antigen remains undetermined. The same data also went into a second study, on yellow fever vaccine responses in identical twins. This second study notes: Vaccine-induced T cell responses in twins were reportedly observed to appear partly convergent, partly personalized.

The chain employs TRBV4-3 and TRBJ2-1, with 11 bases aligning to TRBD2. The sequence came from a woman aged 18-29 years in good health. The sample was CD8+ T cells sorted from blood. The CDR3 reads CASSQDLTSGGYNEQFF. The CDR3 nucleotides are TGCGCCAGCAGCCAAGATCTAACTAGCGGGGGTTACAATGAGCAGTTCTTC.